One and the same sample provided the 20 T cell receptor beta chains below, sequenced in a study of regulatory T cells. Findings of the study overall: Hydrophobic residues at CDR3 positions 6 and 7 were enriched in conventional CD4+ T cells of CD3G-deficient patients.

Primers: 52 TRBV forward and 13 TRBJ reverse. Generated by immunoSEQ multiplex PCR, the TCRdb table keeps only in-frame clones and is missing some. The repertoire holds 25,000 to 40,000 clones, with about 93% as singletons. These TCRs' antigens remain unknown. Sequenced material: conventional CD4+ T cells sorted from blood. The source is a child aged 2 to 10 with CD3G deficiency.

The gene calls are TRBV28 and TRBJ1-4; D unresolved. V shed 5 bases and J shed 6 bases, with 13 bases lying between them. This CDR3 comprises 14 residues. Germline CDR1 MDHEN, CDR2 SYDVKM. CDR3 DNA: TGTGCCAGCAGTCGTAGAAGGCCCGATGAAAAACTGTTTTTT. Translated: CASSRRRPDEKLFF.

The V gene is TRBV6-6, the J gene TRBJ1-1, with D unclear. CDR1 and CDR2 from the germline V gene are MNHNY and SVGAGI (reference sequence). Trimming left V 6 bases short and J 1 base short, with 12 bases between. This CDR3 comprises 14 residues. The CDR3 reads CASRPPGTNTEAFF. The CDR3 nucleotides are TGTGCCAGCAGGCCCCCTGGTACGAACACTGAAGCTTTCTTT.

The J gene is TRBJ1-2, the V gene TRBV23-1; D is perhaps TRBD1 (5 bases). TRBV23-1 is an open reading frame, and its role is uncertain. The CDR3 covers 14 residues. V was cut by 6 bases and J by 8 bases, with 19 bases left in between. This chain's CDR3 is CASSAIGGFEGYTF. The CDR3 bases are TGCGCCAGCAGCGCCATCGGGGGGTTCGAAGGCTACACCTTC.

The V and J genes are TRBV6-1 and TRBJ1-1; D gene uncertain. Germline V CDR1 and CDR2: MNHNS, SASEGT. The V end was cut by 2 bases, the J end by 0 bases, with 7 bases between. This CDR3 region has 14 residues. This CDR3 reads CASSEPGMNTEAFF. CDR3 nucleotides: TGTGCCAGCAGTGAACCCGGCATGAACACTGAAGCTTTCTTT.

The chain has TRBV5-1 and TRBJ2-7; 12 nucleotides line up with TRBD2. The junction had 14 bases not matched to a gene; V was cut back by 0 bases and J by 4 bases. Germline-derived CDR1 and CDR2 are SGHRS and YFSETQ. CDR3 length: 19 amino acids. In DNA, the CDR3 is TGCGCCAGCAGCTTGGGGCCAGGACGCCCTAGCGGGAGGGGTTACGAGCAGTACTTC. It specifies CASSLGPGRPSGRGYEQYF.

V gene TRBV7-8 combines with J gene TRBJ2-6; 7 positions agree with TRBD1. Germline V lookup: CDR1 SGHVS, CDR2 FQNEAQ. Losses at the gene ends were 3 bases for V and 1 base for J; bases not matched to a gene: 6. This CDR3 comprises 17 residues. CDR3 loop: CASSLGQLPSGANVLTF. DNA of the CDR3: TGTGCCAGCAGCTTGGGACAGCTACCGTCTGGGGCCAACGTCCTGACTTTC.

The V gene is TRBV28, the J gene TRBJ2-5, with 10 bases that match TRBD2. Germline V lookup: CDR1 MDHEN, CDR2 SYDVKM. The ends lost 9 bases at V and 1 base at J; junction bases unmatched: 2. The CDR3 totals 13 residues. The CDR3 region is CASRTSGQETQYF. CDR3 nucleotide sequence: TGTGCCAGTAGGACTAGCGGCCAAGAGACCCAGTACTTC.

Note on this clone: At one end the junction does not follow the germline gene, possibly because of a read error. V and J are TRBV28 and TRBJ2-7, with D hard to call. CDR3 length: 13 residues. CDR1 and CDR2 (germline): MDHEN, SYDVKM. CDR3 sequence: CASSFHSTGLLFF. The CDR3, as DNA: TGTGCCAGCAGTTTCCACTCGACGGGTTTACTCTTTTTC.

The chain joins TRBV28 to TRBJ1-1; 7 bases agree with TRBD1. V was clipped by 6 bases and J by 0 bases; unmatched bases: 4. In germline, CDR1 is MDHEN, CDR2 SYDVKM. The CDR3 consists of 14 residues. The CDR3 here is CASSHRGVNTEAFF. The DNA for the CDR3 is TGTGCCAGCAGCCACAGGGGCGTGAACACTGAAGCTTTCTTT.

This chain uses TRBV28 with TRBJ1-2; D gene uncertain. The length of the CDR3 is 16 residues. Germline V lookup: CDR1 MDHEN, CDR2 SYDVKM. Trimming stripped 6 bases from V and 0 bases from J, with 17 bases between. The CDR3 DNA is TGTGCCAGCAGCTCTCTTTCTGGCGAACCTAACTATGGCTACACCTTC. This gives the protein CASSSLSGEPNYGYTF.

With regard to this clone: The same CDR3 can be traced to other DNA sequences in this sample. The chain recombines TRBV18 with TRBJ2-1; D not certain. CDR1 KGHSH and CDR2 LQKENI come from the germline V gene. The V end lost 4 bases, the J end lost 2 bases, and 6 bases lay between the germline ends. The CDR3 has 13 residues. CDR3 in DNA: TGTGCCAGCTCACAGGGCCCCTACAATGAGCAGTTCTTC. As protein: CASSQGPYNEQFF.

The chain is built from TRBV28 and TRBJ2-1; D may be TRBD1 or TRBD2 (6 bases each). Trimming removed 3 bases from V and 6 bases from J, with 12 bases in between. This CDR3 has 14 residues. Germline V gives CDR1 MDHEN, CDR2 SYDVKM. In DNA, the CDR3 is TGTGCCAGCAGTTTTCGGGGGCTAGCCAATGAGCAGTTCTTC. It translates to CASSFRGLANEQFF.

The chain couples TRBV19 to TRBJ2-2, with a tentative D call TRBD2 (6 bases). The V end was cut by 4 bases, the J end by 1 base, with 16 bases between. The CDR3 spans 17 residues. The germline V gene has CDR1 LNHDA and CDR2 SQIVND (reference sequence). CDR3 sequence: CASSRMRGLENTGELFF. DNA for the CDR3: TGTGCCAGTAGTAGGATGAGGGGACTTGAGAACACCGGGGAGCTGTTTTTT.

This chain connects TRBV5-1 to TRBJ2-3; 8 nucleotides agree with TRBD2. The CDR3 totals 15 residues. V was pared by 0 bases and J by 0 bases, with 0 bases of the junction left unmatched. Looked up from germline, CDR1 is SGHRS and CDR2 is YFSETQ. This CDR3 is CASSLERGSTDTQYF. In nucleotides, the CDR3 is TGCGCCAGCAGCTTGGAGCGGGGGAGCACAGATACGCAGTATTTT.

This clone was observed once. The chain joins TRBV28 to TRBJ2-7, with a weak D call TRBD1 (5 bases). The CDR3 extends over 16 amino acids. Per the germline V gene, CDR1 is MDHEN and CDR2 is SYDVKM. Trimming cost V 3 bases and J 0 bases, with 15 bases left between them. This CDR3 reads CASSFGRTQSSYEQYF. Written as DNA, the CDR3 is TGTGCCAGCAGTTTTGGTCGGACACAGAGCTCCTACGAGCAGTACTTC.

This chain connects TRBV6-1 to TRBJ2-4; the D gene is possibly TRBD2 (6 bases). Deletions cut 2 bases from V and 8 bases from J, with 10 bases between. The CDR3 is 13 residues long. Germline V gene data show CDR1 as MNHNS and CDR2 as SASEGT. The CDR3 region is CASSELQRDIQYF. The CDR3 DNA follows: TGTGCCAGCAGTGAACTCCAGCGGGACATTCAGTACTTC.

The rearrangement joins TRBV7-9 to TRBJ2-3; no clear D. Per the germline V gene, CDR1 is SEHNR and CDR2 is FQNEAQ (reference sequence). V dropped 3 bases and J dropped 2 bases, with 12 bases sitting between them. CDR3 length equals 15 residues. CDR3 protein: CASSLVGKVTDTQYF. The CDR3 nucleotides read TGTGCCAGCAGCTTGGTAGGAAAGGTCACAGATACGCAGTATTTT.

V is TRBV6-1 and J is TRBJ2-1; tentative D call: TRBD2 (6 bases). The CDR3 is 15 residues long. The V gene lost 1 base and the J gene lost 4 bases, with 11 bases spanning the gap. Germline V gives CDR1 MNHNS, CDR2 SASEGT. The DNA for the CDR3 is TGTGCCAGCAGTGAAGAGGGTAGCGGATACAATGAGCAGTTCTTC. Encoded protein: CASSEEGSGYNEQFF.

This clone was counted between two and nine times. The genes are TRBV19 and TRBJ1-5; TRBD1 is a possible D gene (5 bases). CDR1 and CDR2 from the germline V gene are LNHDA and SQIVND (reference sequence). V was cut by 7 bases and J by 9 bases, with 22 bases left in between. CDR3 length equals 15 residues. CDR3 DNA sequence: TGTGCCAGTACCCAAACAGGCTACCGAAGTTGGCCCCAGCATTTT. Translation gives CASTQTGYRSWPQHF.

J is TRBJ2-7 and V is TRBV28; 7 positions agree with TRBD2. From germline, CDR1 is MDHEN and CDR2 SYDVKM. The CDR3 contains 15 residues. J gave up 1 base and V 3 bases, and 6 bases lay outside the gene matches. Here the CDR3 reads CASSLGGSGSYEQYF. As DNA, the CDR3 is TGTGCCAGCAGTTTGGGAGGGAGTGGGTCCTACGAGCAGTACTTC.